This T cell receptor beta chain appears in the sequencing data of a study of T cells after yellow fever vaccination. V was clipped by 2 bases and J by 4 bases; unmatched bases: 11. This CDR3 has 16 amino acids. Germline CDR1 is LGHNA and CDR2 is YSLEER. TCRdb fed the 5' RACE reads into MiXCR, producing one record per CDR3 protein. The sample includes about 630,000 distinct CDR3 sequences, over 9% of them seen just once. This clonotype originated in a man younger than 45 who received the YFV17D yellow fever vaccine. This material consisted of PBMCs, taken on the day of the yellow fever booster vaccination. The chain recombines TRBV4-3 with TRBJ2-7; 7 nucleotides line up with TRBD1. The CDR3 nucleotides read TGCGCCAGCAGCCAAACCAGCCGGGACAGAATATACGAGCAGTACTTC. Protein product: CASSQTSRDRIYEQYF.